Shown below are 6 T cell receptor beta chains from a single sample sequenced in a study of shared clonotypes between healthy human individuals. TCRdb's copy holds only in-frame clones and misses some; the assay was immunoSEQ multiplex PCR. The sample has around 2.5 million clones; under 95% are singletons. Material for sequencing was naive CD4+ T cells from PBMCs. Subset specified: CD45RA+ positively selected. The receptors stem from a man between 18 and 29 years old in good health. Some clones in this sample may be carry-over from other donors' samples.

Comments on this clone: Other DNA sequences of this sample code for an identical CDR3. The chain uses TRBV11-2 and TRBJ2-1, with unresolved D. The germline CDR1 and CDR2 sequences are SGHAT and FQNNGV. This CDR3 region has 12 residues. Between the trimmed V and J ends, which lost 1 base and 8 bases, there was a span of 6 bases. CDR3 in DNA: TGTGCCAGCAGCTTAGGTGGGGATGAGCAGTTCTTC. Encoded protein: CASSLGGDEQFF. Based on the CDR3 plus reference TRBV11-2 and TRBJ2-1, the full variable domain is EAGVAQSPRYKIIEKRQSVAFWCNPISGHATLYWYQQILGQGPKLLIQFQNNGVVDDSQLPKDRFSAERLKGVDSTLKIQPAKLEDSAVYLCASSLGGDEQFFGPGTRLTVL.

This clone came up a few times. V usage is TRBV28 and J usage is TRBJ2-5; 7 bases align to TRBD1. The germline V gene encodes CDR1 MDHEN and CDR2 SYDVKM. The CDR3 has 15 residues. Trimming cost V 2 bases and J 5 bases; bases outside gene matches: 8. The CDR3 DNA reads TGTGCCAGCAGTTTACAAGACAGGGCGGTCGAGACCCAGTACTTC. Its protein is CASSLQDRAVETQYF.

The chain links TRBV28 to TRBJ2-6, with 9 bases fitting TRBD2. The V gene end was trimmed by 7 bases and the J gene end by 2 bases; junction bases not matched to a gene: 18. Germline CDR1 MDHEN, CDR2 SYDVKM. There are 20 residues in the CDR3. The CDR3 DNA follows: TGTGCCAGCAACTGGCGGGAGGGCTACAGGCCGCCTCCTGGGGCCAACGTCCTGACTTTC. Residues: CASNWREGYRPPPGANVLTF.

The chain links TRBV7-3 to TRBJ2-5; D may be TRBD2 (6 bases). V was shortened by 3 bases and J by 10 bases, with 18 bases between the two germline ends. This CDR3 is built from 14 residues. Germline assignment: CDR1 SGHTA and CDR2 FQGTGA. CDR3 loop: CASSFSGPPGDQYF. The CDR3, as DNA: TGTGCCAGCAGCTTTAGCGGCCCGCCGGGGGACCAGTACTTC.

The CDR3 nucleotides are TGTGCCAGTAGTATAGTCACAGGGGCTAACTATGGCTACACCTTC. Protein product: CASSIVTGANYGYTF. The chain combines TRBV19 with TRBJ1-2, with 7 bases fitting TRBD1. CDR1 and CDR2 (germline): LNHDA, SQIVND (reference sequence). V was pared by 1 base and J by 0 bases, with 2 bases of the junction left unmatched. The CDR3 length is 15 residues.

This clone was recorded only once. CDR3 nucleotide sequence: TGTGCCAGCAGCCAAGAGTCCGGGACTAGCGTTGCAGATACGCAGTATTTT. Its protein is CASSQESGTSVADTQYF. V and J are TRBV14 and TRBJ2-3; 10 positions match TRBD2. Germline V gene data show CDR1 as SGHDN and CDR2 as FVKESK. The junction had 7 bases not matched to a gene; V was cut back by 0 bases and J by 4 bases. This CDR3 contains 17 residues.